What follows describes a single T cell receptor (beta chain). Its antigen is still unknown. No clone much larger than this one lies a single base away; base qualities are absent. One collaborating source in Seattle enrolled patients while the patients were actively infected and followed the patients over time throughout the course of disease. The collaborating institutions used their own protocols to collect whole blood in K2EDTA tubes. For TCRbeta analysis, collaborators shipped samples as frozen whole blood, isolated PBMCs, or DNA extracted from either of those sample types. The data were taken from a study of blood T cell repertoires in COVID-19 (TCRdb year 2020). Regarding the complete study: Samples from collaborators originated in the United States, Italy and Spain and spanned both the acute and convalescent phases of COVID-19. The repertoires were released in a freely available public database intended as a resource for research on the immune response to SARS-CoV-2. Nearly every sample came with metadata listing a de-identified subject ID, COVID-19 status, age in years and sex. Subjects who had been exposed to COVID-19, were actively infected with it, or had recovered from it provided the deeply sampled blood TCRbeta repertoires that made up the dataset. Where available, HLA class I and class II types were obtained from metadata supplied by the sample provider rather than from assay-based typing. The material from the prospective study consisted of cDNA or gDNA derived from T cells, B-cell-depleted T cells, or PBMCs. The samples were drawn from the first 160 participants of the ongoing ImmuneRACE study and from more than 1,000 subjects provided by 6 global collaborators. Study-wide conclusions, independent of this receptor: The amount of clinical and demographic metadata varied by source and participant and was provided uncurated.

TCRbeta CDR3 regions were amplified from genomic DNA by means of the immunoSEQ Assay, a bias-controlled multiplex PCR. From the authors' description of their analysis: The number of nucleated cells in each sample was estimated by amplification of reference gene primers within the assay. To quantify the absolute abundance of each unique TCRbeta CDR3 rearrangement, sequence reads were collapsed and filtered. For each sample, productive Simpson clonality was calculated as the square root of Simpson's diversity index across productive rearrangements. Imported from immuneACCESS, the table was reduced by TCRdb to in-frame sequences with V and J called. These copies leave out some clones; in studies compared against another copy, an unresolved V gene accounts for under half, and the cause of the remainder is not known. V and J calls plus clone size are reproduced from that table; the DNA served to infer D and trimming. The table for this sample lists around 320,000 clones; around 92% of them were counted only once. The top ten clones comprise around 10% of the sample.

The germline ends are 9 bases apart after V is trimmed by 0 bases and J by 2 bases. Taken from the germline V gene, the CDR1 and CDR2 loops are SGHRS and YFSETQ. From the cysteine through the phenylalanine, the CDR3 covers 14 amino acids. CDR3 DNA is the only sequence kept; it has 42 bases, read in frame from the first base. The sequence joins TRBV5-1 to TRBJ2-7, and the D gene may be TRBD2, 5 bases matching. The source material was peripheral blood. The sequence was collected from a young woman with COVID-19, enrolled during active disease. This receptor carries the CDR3 CASSLGLAPYEQYF. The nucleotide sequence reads TGCGCCAGCAGCTTGGGTCTAGCCCCCTACGAGCAGTACTTC.